The 4 T cell receptor beta chains below were found in one sample sequenced in a study of cytomegalovirus exposure and HLA in healthy donors. The PCR used 60 Vbeta and 13 Jbeta primers. Data came from immunoSEQ multiplex PCR; TCRdb stores just in-frame clones and leaves some out. The sample has 90,000 to 120,000 clones, 81% seen once. The specimen was PBMCs. The receptors originated from a man aged 25 to 45 in good health and CMV-seronegative.

This chain joins TRBV13 and TRBJ2-5; 12 bases agree with TRBD1. The germline gives CDR1 PRHDT, CDR2 FYEKMQ (reference sequence). This CDR3 contains 15 residues. J gave up 5 bases and V 0 bases, and 1 base lay outside the gene matches. In DNA form, the CDR3 reads TGTGCCAGCAGCTTAGGTGGGACAGGGGGCGAGACCCAGTACTTC. It translates to CASSLGGTGGETQYF.

This sequence joins TRBV28 and TRBJ2-1, with 7 bases fitting TRBD1. The trim removed 4 bases at V and 4 bases at J, leaving 7 bases unmatched. Germline-derived CDR1 and CDR2 are MDHEN and SYDVKM. The CDR3 spans 15 residues. This CDR3 is CASSSTGDPYNEQFF. DNA for the CDR3: TGTGCCAGCAGTTCCACAGGGGACCCTTACAATGAGCAGTTCTTC.

Here the CDR3 DNA reads TGTGCGGCGAGGGGGACCGATTACAATGAGCAGTTCTTC. It encodes CAARGTDYNEQFF. The V call is TRBV13, the J call TRBJ2-1, with D possibly matching TRBD1 (6 bases). CDR3 length: 13 residues. Germline-derived CDR1 and CDR2 are PRHDT and FYEKMQ (reference sequence).

The chain joins TRBV5-4 to TRBJ2-4; D might be TRBD2 (5 bases). The V gene lost 9 bases and the J gene lost 0 bases, with 10 bases spanning the gap. The CDR3 totals 13 residues. The germline V gene has CDR1 SGHNT and CDR2 YYREEE (reference sequence). The CDR3 is CATSSRAKNIQYF. Here the CDR3 DNA reads TGTGCCACCTCTAGCAGAGCCAAAAACATTCAGTACTTC.